This is a list of T cell receptor beta chains from one sample in a study of siplizumab effects on memory and regulatory T cells. The repertoire was sequenced with immunoSEQ multiplex PCR; TCRdb's copy has only in-frame clones and lacks some. The sample yields 90,000 to 110,000 clones, just over 90% seen once. Sequenced sample: CD4+ T cells sorted from blood. These receptors were taken from a human donor in good health. Each CDR3 is given with its conserved first and last residue. D genes are given only for firm matches. Size is stated for part of the rows, as once, few or many counts, or as a class when the clone is expanded.

clone size: .
D gene: .
V gene: TRBV6-4
CDR3 length: 16
J gene: TRBJ2-1
CDR3 DNA: TGTGCCAGCAGTGACCGGCGGGCAGGGGGGTTCAATGAGCAGTTCTTC
CDR3 protein: CASSDRRAGGFNEQFF

clone size: .
D gene: TRBD1
V gene: TRBV4-1
CDR3 length: 16
J gene: TRBJ1-1
CDR3 DNA: TGCGCCAGCAGCCAGGGACAGGGGTCGAGGAACACTGAAGCTTTCTTT
CDR3 protein: CASSQGQGSRNTEAFF

clone size: .
D gene: .
V gene: TRBV29-1
CDR3 length: 13
J gene: TRBJ1-1
CDR3 DNA: TGCAGCGCGTCTCGACAGCGGAACACTGAAGCTTTCTTT
CDR3 protein: CSASRQRNTEAFF

clone size: .
D gene: TRBD2
V gene: TRBV6-1
CDR3 length: 15
J gene: TRBJ2-5
CDR3 DNA: TGTGCCAGCAGTGGACTAGCGGGGGGGCAAGAGACCCAGTACTTC
CDR3 protein: CASSGLAGGQETQYF

clone size: once
D gene: .
V gene: TRBV5-1
CDR3 length: 15
J gene: TRBJ1-6
CDR3 DNA: TGCGCCAGCAGCTTGTGGACGGGACAACAATCACCCCTCCACTTT
CDR3 protein: CASSLWTGQQSPLHF

clone size: .
D gene: .
V gene: TRBV5-1
CDR3 length: 13
J gene: TRBJ2-3
CDR3 DNA: TGCGCCAGCAGCCCCGACAGGCCAGATACGCAGTATTTT
CDR3 protein: CASSPDRPDTQYF

clone size: .
D gene: .
V gene: TRBV7-9
CDR3 length: 15
J gene: TRBJ2-2
CDR3 DNA: TGTGCCAGCACTCCCTCGACAGGTCGCATCGGGGAGCTGTTTTTT
CDR3 protein: CASTPSTGRIGELFF

clone size: .
D gene: TRBD2
V gene: TRBV9
CDR3 length: 14
J gene: TRBJ2-7
CDR3 DNA: TGTGCCAGCAGCGTGACCGGGACTACTTACGAGCAGTACTTC
CDR3 protein: CASSVTGTTYEQYF

clone size: .
D gene: TRBD1
V gene: TRBV7-9
CDR3 length: 13
J gene: TRBJ2-1
CDR3 DNA: TGTGCCAGCAAACTCCGGGACAGCAATGAGCAGTTCTTC
CDR3 protein: CASKLRDSNEQFF

clone size: .
D gene: .
V gene: TRBV30
CDR3 length: 15
J gene: TRBJ2-7
CDR3 DNA: TGTGCCTGGAGTGTACCTTACAGGCAAAACTACGAGCAGTACTTC
CDR3 protein: CAWSVPYRQNYEQYF

clone size: .
D gene: .
V gene: TRBV5-1
CDR3 length: 14
J gene: TRBJ2-1
CDR3 DNA: TGCGCCAGCAGCACCTACAGGGTGGGCAATGAGCAGTTCTTC
CDR3 protein: CASSTYRVGNEQFF

clone size: .
D gene: .
V gene: TRBV5-1
CDR3 length: 16
J gene: TRBJ1-2
CDR3 DNA: TGCGCCAGCAGCTTGAGTCCCGACAGTGCTAACTATGGCTACACCTTC
CDR3 protein: CASSLSPDSANYGYTF

clone size: .
D gene: TRBD1
V gene: TRBV6-4
CDR3 length: 15
J gene: TRBJ2-1
CDR3 DNA: TGTGCCAGCAGTGCCGGACAGGGGGCATACAATGAGCAGTTCTTC
CDR3 protein: CASSAGQGAYNEQFF